The 17 T cell receptor beta chains reported below all come from one sample, sequenced in a study of early T cells in non-severe SARS-CoV-2 infection. TCRdb passed the 5' RACE reads through MiXCR, listing each CDR3 protein once. The top ten clones hold 10% to 13% of a sample with under 70,000 distinct CDR3 sequences, around 7.7% of them seen once. The specimen was whole blood, collected at baseline. These receptors came from an adult who was a healthcare worker with PCR-confirmed SARS-CoV-2 infection or an uninfected control (not recorded which).

There are a few counts of this clonotype. The J gene is TRBJ2-1, the V gene TRBV4-3, with TRBD1 as a possible D gene (5 bases). With 0 bases removed from V and 8 bases from J, the gap between germline ends came to 20 bases. This CDR3 is built from 17 residues. Germline CDR1 reads LGHNA; CDR2 reads YSLEER. The CDR3 sequence is CASSQEVASYLGDEQFF. The CDR3 region has the DNA TGCGCCAGCAGCCAAGAAGTAGCTTCCTACCTAGGGGATGAGCAGTTCTTC.

CDR3 sequence (DNA): TGTGCCAGCATATCCTCTGGGGCTTTCTTT. The encoded protein is CASISSGAFF. The rearrangement uses TRBV2 and TRBJ1-1; no clear D. The CDR3 contains 10 residues. CDR1 SNHLY and CDR2 FYNNEI come from the germline V gene. V was trimmed by 7 bases and J by 11 bases, leaving 11 bases between them.

This clonotype was seen a handful of times. This chain joins TRBV4-2 and TRBJ2-2; unclear D gene. Germline loops: CDR1 LGHNA, CDR2 YNFKEQ. V dropped 0 bases and J dropped 5 bases, with 10 bases sitting between them. The CDR3 runs 15 residues. In DNA, the CDR3 is TGTGCCAGCAGCCAAGAACCCGACTGGACCGGGGAGCTGTTTTTT. Residues: CASSQEPDWTGELFF.

This clonotype occurred a few times. The J gene is TRBJ2-7, the V gene TRBV4-1; 8 nucleotides align to TRBD2. CDR1 is MGHRA and CDR2 is YSYEKL in the germline V gene. The V and J ends lost 2 bases and 7 bases, in that order; junction bases with no gene match: 13. The CDR3 has 16 residues. DNA of the CDR3: TGCGCCAGCAGCCAACCCCGGACTAGCAGCCGCGGGGAGCAGTACTTC. It specifies CASSQPRTSSRGEQYF.

This clonotype was picked up a small number of times. The CDR3 DNA is TGTGCCAGTAGGGGGGCGGGAGAATTGTACTTC. Protein sequence: CASRGAGELYF. The V gene is TRBV19, the J gene TRBJ2-4, with D possibly being TRBD2 (7 bases). This CDR3 is 11 amino acids long. V was pared by 6 bases and J by 15 bases, with 15 bases between. Germline V gene lookup returns CDR1 LNHDA and CDR2 SQIVND (reference sequence).

This clonotype was seen at least ten times. V is TRBV7-9 and J is TRBJ1-4; unclear D gene. The length of the CDR3 is 13 residues. V was trimmed by 1 base and J by 8 bases, leaving 8 bases between them. The germline V gene encodes CDR1 SEHNR and CDR2 FQNEAQ (reference sequence). This CDR3 reads CASSLVSGEKLFF. The CDR3 DNA reads TGTGCCAGCAGCTTAGTCTCTGGGGAAAAACTGTTTTTT.

This clonotype showed up just a few times. The chain links TRBV6-2 or TRBV6-3 to TRBJ2-5; D not certain. CDR1 MNHEY and CDR2 SVGEGT come from the germline V gene. V was shortened by 5 bases and J by 5 bases, with 9 bases between the two germline ends. The CDR3 sequence is 12 residues long. CDR3 loop: CASSPLGETQYF. In DNA form, the CDR3 reads TGTGCCAGCAGTCCACTGGGGGAGACCCAGTACTTC.

This clonotype was counted only a few times. The chain couples TRBV2 to TRBJ1-1; D remains ambiguous. The germline CDR1 and CDR2 sequences are SNHLY and FYNNEI. This CDR3 contains 12 residues. The V gene lost 5 bases and the J gene lost 7 bases, with 11 bases spanning the gap. CDR3 sequence (DNA): TGTGCCAGCAGTATGGGGATGGATGAAGCTTTCTTT. Encoded protein: CASSMGMDEAFF.

This chain links TRBV7-6 with TRBJ2-5; no clear D. The V gene's germline CDR1 is SGHVS and CDR2 FNYEAQ. The CDR3 sequence is 15 residues long. The germline V and J ends were trimmed by 1 base and 2 bases, with 11 bases remaining between them. The CDR3 reads CASSLGSRSQETQYF. The DNA for the CDR3 is TGTGCCAGCAGCTTAGGAAGCCGGTCACAAGAGACCCAGTACTTC.

This clonotype has a handful of counts. Written as DNA, the CDR3 is TGCGCCAGCAGCCAAGATTCGGGGGCCAACACTGAAGCTTTCTTT. As protein: CASSQDSGANTEAFF. J is TRBJ1-1 and V is TRBV4-1; perhaps TRBD1 as D (6 bases). Germline V lookup: CDR1 MGHRA, CDR2 YSYEKL. This CDR3 spans 15 amino acids. Trimming stripped 0 bases from V and 2 bases from J, with 10 bases between.

This rearrangement joins TRBV27 to TRBJ2-1; 10 nucleotides agree with TRBD2. CDR1 MNHEY and CDR2 SMNVEV come from the germline V gene (reference sequence). The CDR3 sequence is 19 residues long. Trimming at V came to 0 bases and at J to 7 bases, leaving 15 bases not matched to a gene. The CDR3 reads CASSLSILAGDLARNEQFF. The DNA for the CDR3 is TGTGCCAGCAGTTTATCGATCCTAGCGGGAGATCTAGCCCGGAATGAGCAGTTCTTC.

This clonotype was seen more than once but under ten times. The rearrangement uses TRBV20-1 and TRBJ2-1; TRBD1 might be the D (6 bases). The CDR3 has 14 residues. V gave up 6 bases and J gave up 0 bases, with 12 bases separating them. CDR1 is DFQATT and CDR2 is SNEGSKA in the germline V gene (reference sequence). The CDR3 bases are TGCAGTGCCTTGGGGGCTCGCTCCTACAATGAGCAGTTCTTC. Its protein product is CSALGARSYNEQFF.

This clonotype was seen a few times. This chain links TRBV7-8 with TRBJ2-4, with a tentative D call TRBD2 (5 bases). CDR3 size: 13 residues. The V end was cut by 1 base, the J end by 4 bases, with 5 bases between. The V gene's germline CDR1 is SGHVS and CDR2 FQNEAQ. CDR3 sequence (DNA): TGTGCCAGCAGCTTAGGGGAGAAAAACATTCAGTACTTC. Protein sequence: CASSLGEKNIQYF.

As to this clonotype: The junction and the germline gene differ at one end; a read error may be behind it. The V gene is TRBV2, the J gene TRBJ1-6, with D possibly being TRBD1 (5 bases). CDR3 size: 16 residues. The germline gives CDR1 SNHLY, CDR2 FYNNEI. The CDR3 loop is CASLPRDGTNNSPLHF. The CDR3 DNA follows: TGTGCCAGCCTCCCTAGGGACGGGACCAATAATTCACCCCTCCATTTT.

This clonotype was recorded at least ten times. This sequence joins TRBV6-2 or TRBV6-3 and TRBJ2-3; 9 nucleotides match TRBD2. After removal of 8 bases from V and 5 bases from J, the junction contained 5 bases not matched to a gene. The CDR3 has 13 amino acids. Germline loops: CDR1 MNHEY, CDR2 SVGEGT. The CDR3 loop reads CASLELAGDTQYF. CDR3 bases: TGTGCCAGCTTAGAACTAGCGGGAGATACGCAGTATTTT.

This clonotype was found a few times. The rearrangement joins TRBV20-1 to TRBJ1-1; no reliable D call. Trimming took 2 bases from V and 1 from J, leaving 2 bases between them. This CDR3 spans 11 amino acids. The germline gives CDR1 DFQATT, CDR2 SNEGSKA (reference sequence). DNA for the CDR3: TGCAGTGCTAGAAGGAACACTGAAGCTTTCTTT. Amino acids: CSARRNTEAFF.

This clonotype was detected ten times or more. The chain uses TRBV27 and TRBJ2-1, with 7 bases matching TRBD1. The ends lost 5 bases at V and 5 bases at J; junction bases unmatched: 9. This CDR3 has 15 amino acids. Germline-derived CDR1 and CDR2 are MNHEY and SMNVEV (reference sequence). The CDR3 here is CASSLGTVFHNEQFF. In DNA form, the CDR3 reads TGTGCCAGCAGTCTTGGGACAGTTTTCCACAATGAGCAGTTCTTC.